The T cell receptor beta chain described here comes from a study of T cells in tuberculosis. Turning to the study itself: T cells were selected with CD1B tetramers loaded with glucose monomycolate. IGRA-negative adolescents, IGRA-positive adolescents with latent tuberculosis and adults with active tuberculosis formed this South African cohort.

Comments on this clone: Its antigen is still unknown.

Whole-study results and caveats: Shorter CDR3-alpha in active tuberculosis partly drove smaller distances.

Trimming removed 5 bases from V and 7 bases from J; junction bases left unmatched: 9. The CDR3 has 14 residues. Germline values: CDR1 SGHNT, CDR2 YENEEA. The method was immunoSEQ multiplex PCR; TCRdb's version includes in-frame clones alone and lacks a portion of them. The table lists 30,000 to 40,000 clones, 97% of them singletons. The V gene is TRBV11-3, the J gene TRBJ2-3; 7 bases are shared with TRBD1. The clonotype comes from a donor aged 10-35 years with latent tuberculosis or without tuberculosis infection. Sequences were obtained from PBMCs. This CDR3 reads CASSPGTVVNTQYF. In DNA, the CDR3 is TGTGCCAGCAGCCCCGGGACAGTGGTGAATACGCAGTATTTT.